The 3 T cell receptor beta chains listed next were all sequenced from one sample in a study of cytomegalovirus exposure and HLA in healthy donors. Primers for the PCR totalled 60 Vbeta and 13 Jbeta. Profiling relied on immunoSEQ multiplex PCR, and the TCRdb table lists in-frame clones only, not all of them. Here the sample table reports 100,000 to 150,000 clones. The source material was PBMCs. These receptors all stem from a man aged 18 to 30 in good health and CMV-seronegative.

The chain is built from TRBV11-1 and TRBJ1-1, with TRBD1 as a possible D gene (5 bases). The germline V gene has CDR1 SGHAT and CDR2 FQDESV (reference sequence). This CDR3 comprises 16 residues. V was pared by 5 bases and J by 0 bases, with 16 bases between. CDR3 nucleotide sequence: TGTGCCAGCAGCCTAGACAGCATCGACATGAACACTGAAGCTTTCTTT. It yields the protein CASSLDSIDMNTEAFF.

CDR3: CASSPTGLGSYEQYF. CDR3 bases: TGTGCCAGCAGCCCCACGGGACTAGGCTCCTACGAGCAGTACTTC. The V and J genes are TRBV28 and TRBJ2-7; 8 bases fit TRBD2. The germline V gene encodes CDR1 MDHEN and CDR2 SYDVKM. The ends lost 6 bases at V and 0 bases at J; junction bases unmatched: 7. This CDR3 comprises 15 residues.

This chain's CDR3 is CAWSAGLAGAETQYF. CDR3 nucleotide sequence: TGTGCCTGGAGCGCGGGCCTAGCGGGGGCCGAGACCCAGTACTTC. The J gene is TRBJ2-5, the V gene TRBV30; 10 nucleotides match TRBD2. The CDR3 runs to 15 residues. Trimming took 3 bases from V and 5 from J; bases not matched to a gene: 9. CDR1 is GTSNPN, CDR2 SVGIG, per germline (reference sequence).